This TCR beta chain was sequenced in a study of blood T cell repertoires in COVID-19. In the original analysis: Reference gene primer amplification yielded estimated nucleated cell counts. Repertoires were generated with immunoSEQ multiplex PCR, while TCRdb's copy carries only in-frame clones and drops some. V, J and clone size reflect that table, while D and trimming were determined from the DNA. The sample shows some 230,000 clones, more than 80% of them seen only once. This CDR3 spans 14 amino acids. With 0 bases removed from V and 4 bases from J, the gap between germline ends came to 10 bases. Germline loops: CDR1 SGHRS, CDR2 YFSETQ.

This sequence originates from a woman aged 18-29 years in a cohort exposed to, infected with or recovered from COVID-19 (not recorded which). The chain carries TRBV5-1 and TRBJ1-2; D may be TRBD1 (5 bases). The sample consisted of PBMCs or T cells enriched from blood (not recorded which). The CDR3 loop is CASSLGRGGYGYTF. CDR3 DNA sequence: TGCGCCAGCAGCTTGGGGAGGGGAGGCTATGGCTACACCTTC. The whole variable domain, remainder taken from reference TRBV5-1 and TRBJ1-2, is KAGVTQTPRYLIKTRGQQVTLSCSPISGHRSVSWYQQTPGQGLQFLFEYFSETQRNKGNFPGRFSGRQFSNSRSEMNVSTLELGDSALYLCASSLGRGGYGYTFGSGTRLTVV.